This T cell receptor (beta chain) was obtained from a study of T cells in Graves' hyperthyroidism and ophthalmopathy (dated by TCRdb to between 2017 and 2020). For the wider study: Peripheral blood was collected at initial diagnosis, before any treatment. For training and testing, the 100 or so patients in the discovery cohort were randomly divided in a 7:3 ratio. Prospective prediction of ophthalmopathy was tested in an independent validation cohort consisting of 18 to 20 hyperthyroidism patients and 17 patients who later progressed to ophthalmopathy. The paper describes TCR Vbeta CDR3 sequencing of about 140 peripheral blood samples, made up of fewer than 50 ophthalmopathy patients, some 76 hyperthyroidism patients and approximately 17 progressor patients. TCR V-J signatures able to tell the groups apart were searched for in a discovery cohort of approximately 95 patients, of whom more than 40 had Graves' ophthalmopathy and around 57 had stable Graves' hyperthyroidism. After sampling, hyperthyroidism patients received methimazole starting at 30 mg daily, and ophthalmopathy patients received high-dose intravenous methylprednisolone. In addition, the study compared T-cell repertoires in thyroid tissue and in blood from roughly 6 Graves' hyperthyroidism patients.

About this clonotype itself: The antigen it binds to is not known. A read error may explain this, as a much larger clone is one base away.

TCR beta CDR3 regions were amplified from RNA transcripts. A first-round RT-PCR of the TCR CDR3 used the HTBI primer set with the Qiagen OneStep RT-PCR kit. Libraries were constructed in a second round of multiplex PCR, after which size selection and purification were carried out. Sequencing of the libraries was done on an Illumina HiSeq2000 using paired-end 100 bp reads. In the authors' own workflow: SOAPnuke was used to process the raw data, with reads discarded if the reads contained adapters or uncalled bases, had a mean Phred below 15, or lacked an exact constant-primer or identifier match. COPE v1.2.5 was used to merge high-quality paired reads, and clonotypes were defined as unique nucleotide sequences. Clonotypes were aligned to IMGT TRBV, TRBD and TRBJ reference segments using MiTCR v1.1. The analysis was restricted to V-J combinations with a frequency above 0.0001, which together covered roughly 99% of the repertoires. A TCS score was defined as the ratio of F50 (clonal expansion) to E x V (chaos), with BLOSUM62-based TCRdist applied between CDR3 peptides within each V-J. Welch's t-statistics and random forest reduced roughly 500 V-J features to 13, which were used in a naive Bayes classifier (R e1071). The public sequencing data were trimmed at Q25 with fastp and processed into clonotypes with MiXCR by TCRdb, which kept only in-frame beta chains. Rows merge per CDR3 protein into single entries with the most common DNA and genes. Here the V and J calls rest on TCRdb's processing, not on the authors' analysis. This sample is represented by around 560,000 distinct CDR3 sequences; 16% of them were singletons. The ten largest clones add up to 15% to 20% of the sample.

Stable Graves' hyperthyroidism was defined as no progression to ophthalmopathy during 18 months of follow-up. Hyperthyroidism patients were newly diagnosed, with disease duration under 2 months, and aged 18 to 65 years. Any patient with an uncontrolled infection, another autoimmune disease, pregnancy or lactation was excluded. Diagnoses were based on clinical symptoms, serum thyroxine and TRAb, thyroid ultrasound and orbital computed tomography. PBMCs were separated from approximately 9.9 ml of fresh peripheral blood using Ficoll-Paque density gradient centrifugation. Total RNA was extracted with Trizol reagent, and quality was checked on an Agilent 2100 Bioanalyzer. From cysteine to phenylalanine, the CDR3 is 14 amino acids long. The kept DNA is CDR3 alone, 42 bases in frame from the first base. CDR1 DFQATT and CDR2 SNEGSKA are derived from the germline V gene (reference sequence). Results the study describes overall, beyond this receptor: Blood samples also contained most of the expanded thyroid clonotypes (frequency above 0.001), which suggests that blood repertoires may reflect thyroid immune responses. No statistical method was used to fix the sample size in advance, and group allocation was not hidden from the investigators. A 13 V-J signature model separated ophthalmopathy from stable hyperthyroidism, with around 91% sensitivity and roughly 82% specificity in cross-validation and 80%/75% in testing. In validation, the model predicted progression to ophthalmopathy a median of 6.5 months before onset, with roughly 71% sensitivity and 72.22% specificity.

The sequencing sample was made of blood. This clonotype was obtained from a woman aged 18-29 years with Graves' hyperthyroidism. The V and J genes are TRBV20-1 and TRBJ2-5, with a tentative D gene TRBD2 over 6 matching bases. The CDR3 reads CSARDSGVRETPYF. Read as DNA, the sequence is TGCAGTGCTAGAGATTCGGGGGTACGAGAGACCCCGTACTTC.